This TCR beta chain is drawn from a study of T cell responses to AZD1222 COVID-19 vaccine (dated by TCRdb to about 2021). With regard to the full study: AZD1222 recipients with second doses at about 4 weeks or about 12 weeks were pooled, because spike-specific TCR depth and breadth did not differ between schedules. TCR sequencing was performed for about 240 trial participants, of whom some 200 were given two doses of AZD1222 and approximately 25 were given two doses of MenACWY control vaccine. Trial participants were enrolled by age into 18-55, 56-69 and 70-plus year subgroups, with roughly 150, 30 and 60 TCR-sequenced participants respectively.

Taken from the germline V gene (reference sequence), the CDR1 and CDR2 loops are MNHEY and SMNVEV. The junction shows trimming of 0 bases on V and 0 bases on J, plus 9 bases between the germline ends. The CDR3 goes from the cysteine to the phenylalanine over 15 residues. Only CDR3 DNA remains: 45 bases, in frame from the first base. In the case of this clone: The antigen this receptor binds is unknown. No per-base quality is available; no much larger clone lies one base away.

The CDR3 regions of human TCRbeta chains were analyzed by immunosequencing. Turning to the authors' computational methods: TCRs in the repertoires were compared against a reference library of SARS-CoV-2-specific TCRs that had been generated with the MIRA antigen-specificity platform. Breadth was defined as the fraction of unique TCRs that were SARS-CoV-2-associated, and depth was defined as the fraction of total T cells that were SARS-CoV-2-associated. Using the MIRA data, each spike-specific TCR was assigned both to the spike region to which the TCR was reactive and to a CD4 or CD8 class. Log10-transformed breadth and depth values were compared by one-way ANOVA with Sidak's multiple comparisons tests. The table comes from immuneACCESS by way of TCRdb, which keeps in-frame sequences with V and J called. Part of the clones is missing from these tables; in studies checked, under half for an unresolved V gene and the rest for unknown reasons. The V and J calls and the clone size are those of that table, but D and trimming were determined from the DNA. This sample has 150,000 or so clones in its table, and more than 85% of those were observed once. About 2.3% of the sample lies in the top ten.

In the paper's terms, the time point label means: baseline before first vaccination. The vaccinee samples were drawn from two UK trials, COV001 and COV002, one of which was a single-blind randomized controlled phase 2/3 trial testing AZD1222 (ChAdOx1 nCoV-19) in healthy adults. For TCRbeta chain sequencing, PBMC samples were collected from trial participants at day 0 and at day 28 after the second dose. Broader findings and caveats from the paper: Spike-specific TCR breadth and depth rose significantly after two AZD1222 doses compared with day 0 and with MenACWY recipients. In the small 56-69-year group, the increase in depth fell short of significance, most likely because of low power. Vaccine-associated CD4 TCRs spanned the whole spike protein, with dominant responses in regions 160-218 and 743-854. Reportedly, close to half of the unique spike-specific TCRs recognized epitopes lying outside the regions that are mutated in the B.1.351 and B.1.1.7 variants. Because no day 14 peak-response samples were available, repertoires were characterized only after the peak T cell response. Conclusions about previously exposed vaccinees are limited, since just a handful of AZD1222 recipients were seropositive for SARS-CoV-2 at baseline. Participants were mostly white British, with more females than males. The authors suggested clonal diversity may have been underestimated.

The origin of this receptor is an adult in good health. The sequenced sample was peripheral blood, obtained on day 0 of AZD1222 vaccination. The sequence links TRBV27 to TRBJ2-7, with no confident D gene call. CDR3 sequence: CASSLSADSSYEQYF. The nucleotide sequence is TGTGCCAGCAGTTTATCGGCGGATAGCTCCTACGAGCAGTACTTC.